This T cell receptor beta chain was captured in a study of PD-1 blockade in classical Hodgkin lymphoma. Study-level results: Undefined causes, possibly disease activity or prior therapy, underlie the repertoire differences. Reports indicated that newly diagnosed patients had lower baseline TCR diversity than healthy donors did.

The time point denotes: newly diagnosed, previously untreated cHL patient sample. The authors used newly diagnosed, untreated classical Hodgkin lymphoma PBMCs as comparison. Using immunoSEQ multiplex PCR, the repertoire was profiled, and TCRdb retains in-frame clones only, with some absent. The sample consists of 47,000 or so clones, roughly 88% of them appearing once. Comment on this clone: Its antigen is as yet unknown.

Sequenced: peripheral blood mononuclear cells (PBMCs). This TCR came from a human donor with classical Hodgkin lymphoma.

The CDR3 is CASNRRAGQAGANVLTF. In DNA form, the CDR3 reads TGTGCCAGTAATCGTAGGGCAGGGCAAGCAGGGGCCAACGTCCTGACTTTC. This chain joins TRBV19 and TRBJ2-6, with TRBD1 as a possible D gene (5 bases). The CDR3 has 17 amino acids. The germline gives CDR1 LNHDA, CDR2 SQIVND (reference sequence). V lost 7 bases and J 4 bases, leaving 20 bases between the germline ends.